Below, 10 T cell receptor beta chains from the same sample are listed, as sequenced in a study of OX40 agonist ivuxolimab in advanced cancers. TCRdb's table, derived via immunoSEQ multiplex PCR, lists solely in-frame clones and lacks some. Here the sample spans roughly 67,000 clones, more than 75% being singletons. The source material was CD4+ or CD8+ T cells sorted from blood, sampled in a trial of the OX40 agonist ivuxolimab. The receptors shown here come from an adult with an advanced solid tumor such as melanoma, head and neck, liver or kidney cancer.

This rearrangement joins TRBV5-5 to TRBJ2-4; 12 positions agree with TRBD2. The germline gives CDR1 SGHKS, CDR2 YYEKEE (reference sequence). Unmatched junction bases numbered 13, after V lost 6 bases and J lost 0 bases. The CDR3 contains 19 residues. CDR3 coding DNA: TGTGCCAGCACCGAAATGACTAGCGGGGGTCTTCTAGCCAAAAACATTCAGTACTTC. This translates into CASTEMTSGGLLAKNIQYF.

The chain links TRBV9 to TRBJ1-1, with no clear D. Germline-derived CDR1 and CDR2 are SGDLS and YYNGEE. This CDR3 has 14 amino acids. V was trimmed by 1 base and J by 1 base, leaving 8 bases between them. In DNA, the CDR3 is TGTGCCAGCAGCGTAATCTCCGAGAACACTGAAGCTTTCTTT. Its protein is CASSVISENTEAFF.

V and J are TRBV4-2 and TRBJ1-1, with D unclear. Trimming took 7 bases from V and 0 from J, leaving 12 bases between them. The CDR3 extends over 14 amino acids. CDR1 is LGHNA and CDR2 is YNFKEQ in the germline V gene. The DNA for the CDR3 is TGTGCCAGCAAAGTCCTGGAAATGAACACTGAAGCTTTCTTT. It is translated as CASKVLEMNTEAFF.

The rearrangement links TRBV7-9 to TRBJ1-1, with 7 bases lining up with TRBD1. CDR1 SEHNR and CDR2 FQNEAQ come from the germline V gene (reference sequence). The junction had 3 bases not matched to a gene; V was cut back by 5 bases and J by 0 bases. This CDR3 region has 14 residues. CDR3 sequence: CASSQGQLNTEAFF. The CDR3 DNA is TGTGCCAGCAGCCAGGGACAGCTGAACACTGAAGCTTTCTTT.

The chain's CDR3 is CASSDARGSYNEQFF. The CDR3 bases are TGTGCCAGCAGCGACGCTAGGGGGTCCTACAATGAGCAGTTCTTC. The rearrangement joins TRBV9 to TRBJ2-1; perhaps TRBD1 as D (6 bases). Germline assignment: CDR1 SGDLS and CDR2 YYNGEE. V was trimmed by 3 bases and J by 1 base, leaving 11 bases between them. There are 15 residues in the CDR3.

The V gene is TRBV7-9, the J gene TRBJ1-2; 11 bases match TRBD1. The V gene end was trimmed by 2 bases and the J gene end by 6 bases; junction bases not matched to a gene: 11. The CDR3 loop spans 17 amino acids. Germline assignment: CDR1 SEHNR and CDR2 FQNEAQ (reference sequence). The CDR3 sequence: CASSLWWTGGARDGYTF. The DNA for the CDR3 is TGTGCCAGCAGCTTATGGTGGACAGGGGGCGCGAGAGATGGCTACACCTTC.

V usage is TRBV9 and J usage is TRBJ1-3; possible D gene TRBD1, 6 bases. The CDR3 is made up of 13 amino acids. The germline V gene has CDR1 SGDLS and CDR2 YYNGEE. Between the trimmed V and J ends, which lost 6 bases and 2 bases, there was a span of 9 bases. CDR3 region: CASNSGAGNTIYF. The CDR3 nucleotides read TGTGCCAGCAATTCAGGGGCTGGAAACACCATATATTTT.

This chain joins TRBV19 and TRBJ1-5, with 8 bases matching TRBD1. Germline V gene lookup returns CDR1 LNHDA and CDR2 SQIVND (reference sequence). The CDR3 length is 15 residues. The V and J ends lost 6 bases and 5 bases, in that order; junction bases with no gene match: 9. The CDR3 loop reads CASRAQGALDQPQHF. The CDR3 DNA sequence: TGTGCCAGTAGAGCTCAGGGGGCGTTAGATCAGCCCCAGCATTTT.

The V call is TRBV7-2, the J call TRBJ2-1, with D uncertain. CDR1 and CDR2 (germline): SGHTA, FQGNSA. With 5 bases removed from V and 8 bases from J, the gap between germline ends came to 10 bases. The CDR3 contains 12 residues. CDR3 in DNA: TGTGCCAGCAGCCCCGCGGCGTATGAGCAGTTCTTC. Translating it yields CASSPAAYEQFF. Full variable domain (missing parts from reference TRBV7-2 and TRBJ2-1): GAGVSQSPSNKVTEKGKDVELRCDPISGHTALYWYRQSLGQGLEFLIYFQGNSAPDKSGLPSDRFSAERTGGSVSTLTIQRTQQEDSAVYLCASSPAAYEQFFGPGTRLTVL.

This chain links TRBV4-2 with TRBJ2-5; TRBD2 matches 15 bases. This CDR3 has 18 amino acids. CDR1 is LGHNA and CDR2 is YNFKEQ in the germline V gene. J gave up 1 base and V 0 bases, and 3 bases lay outside the gene matches. The CDR3 spells CASSQDGLAGGRQETQYF. The CDR3 DNA reads TGTGCCAGCAGCCAAGACGGACTAGCGGGGGGGCGCCAAGAGACCCAGTACTTC.